Sequencing of this T cell receptor beta chain was carried out in a study of CD8+ T cells in alopecia areata. Whole-study findings and limits: The study found higher clonality in lesional than normal scalp, especially in alopecia totalis/universalis.

About this clone: Its antigen is not identified.

Indicated treatment: oral pan-JAK inhibitor, 5-10 mg twice daily. CDR1 is SGHRS, CDR2 YFSETQ, per germline. The CDR3 is made up of 14 amino acids. V lost 0 bases to trimming and J lost 8 bases, with 14 bases between them. Following RNA extraction, reverse transcription yielded cDNA that acted as the sequencing template. The data were produced by immunoSEQ multiplex PCR, yet TCRdb's version contains in-frame clones alone and is incomplete. The table includes under 200,000 clones, roughly two thirds detected once. The starting material was CD4+ T cells sorted from blood, obtained at week 4, from a patient treated with tofacitinib. This TCR came from a human donor with alopecia areata. The rearrangement joins TRBV5-1 to TRBJ1-1, with a possible D match to TRBD1 (5 bases). CDR3: CASSLGGRPIEAFF. CDR3 DNA: TGCGCCAGCAGCTTGGGGGGCAGGCCGATCGAAGCTTTCTTT.